Listed here is a single T cell receptor beta chain. Its antigen is unknown. This table comes from immunoSEQ multiplex PCR, and its TCRdb copy is limited to in-frame clones, with some not included. The table shows around 35,000 clones, with roughly 84% occurring only once. 75,000 to 100,000 naive or memory CD4+ cells were cultured with CEF peptides for 9 to 10 days. The data are from a study of CD4 T cells in relation to SARS-CoV-2 and coronaviruses. About the study: ViraFEST: approximately 10-day antigen culture of PBMCs, then TCR beta CDR3 sequencing. The restricting HLA molecule for shared crossreactive spike epitopes was mapped.

V lost 4 bases, J lost 6 bases, and 11 bases lay in between. This CDR3 is built from 13 residues. Germline CDR1 reads LNHNV; CDR2 reads YYDKDF (reference sequence). The sequence derives from an adult with COVID-19. The chain recombines TRBV15 with TRBJ2-3; D unresolved. Sequencing was done on a sample of naive CD4+ T cells from PBMCs, cultured in vitro. Described subset: naive CD4+ T cells isolated by negative enrichment. CDR3 sequence (DNA): TGTGCCACCAGCAAACGGCTGGGGGATACGCAGTATTTT. Its translation: CATSKRLGDTQYF.